A single sample is the source of the 20 T cell receptor beta chains below, sequenced in a study of blood T cell repertoires in COVID-19. Clones were sequenced by immunoSEQ multiplex PCR, and TCRdb holds only the in-frame ones, with some missing. The table has about 150,000 clones, 79% seen once. The specimen sequenced was peripheral blood. Source of these receptors: a man aged 50-59 years with active or convalescent COVID-19.

V usage is TRBV28 and J usage is TRBJ2-4; 7 nucleotides agree with TRBD2. The junction had 8 bases not matched to a gene; V was cut back by 3 bases and J by 0 bases. This CDR3 has 17 amino acids. From germline, CDR1 is MDHEN and CDR2 SYDVKM. The CDR3 nucleotides read TGTGCCAGCAGTTTCCGTGGACTAGTCTTAGCCAAAAACATTCAGTACTTC. This gives the protein CASSFRGLVLAKNIQYF.

The chain uses TRBV25-1 and TRBJ2-5; D call uncertain. Per germline, CDR1 MGHDK and CDR2 SYGVNS. The V end lost 8 bases, the J end lost 5 bases, and 15 bases lay between the germline ends. The CDR3 runs 13 residues. The CDR3 protein is CASSIRDGETQYF. The CDR3 region has the DNA TGTGCCAGCTCAATCCGAGACGGGGAGACCCAGTACTTC.

This clone was counted only a few times. The rearrangement joins TRBV7-9 to TRBJ1-1; 10 bases line up with TRBD1. Looked up from germline, CDR1 is SEHNR and CDR2 is FQNEAQ (reference sequence). The CDR3 runs to 15 residues. The V segment lost 5 bases and the J segment 4 bases; nucleotides outside the gene matches: 7. CDR3 in amino acids: CASSDRTGGSTEAFF. CDR3 coding DNA: TGTGCCAGCAGCGACCGGACAGGGGGTAGCACTGAAGCTTTCTTT.

The chain combines TRBV29-1 with TRBJ2-5, with 12 positions matching TRBD1. The CDR3 is 15 residues long. Germline V gene lookup returns CDR1 SQVTM and CDR2 ANQGSEA. J lost 5 bases, V lost 4 bases, and 8 bases had no gene match. The CDR3: CSVGGTGGYMETQYF. CDR3 nucleotide sequence: TGCAGCGTTGGCGGGACAGGGGGCTATATGGAGACCCAGTACTTC.

The chain employs TRBV25-1 and TRBJ2-3; perhaps TRBD1 as D (7 bases). From germline, CDR1 is MGHDK and CDR2 SYGVNS. Trimming pared 5 bases from V and 1 base from J, leaving 16 bases between. The CDR3 is made up of 16 amino acids. CDR3 in amino acids: CASSNPGGSGTDTQYF. DNA of the CDR3: TGTGCCAGCAGTAATCCAGGGGGGTCTGGCACAGATACGCAGTATTTT.

This sequence joins TRBV4-1 and TRBJ1-5; D not certain. Looked up from germline, CDR1 is MGHRA and CDR2 is YSYEKL. The CDR3 runs to 15 residues. Trimming pared 1 base from V and 6 bases from J, leaving 13 bases between. This CDR3 is CASSQVGPAGQPQHF. Written as DNA, the CDR3 is TGCGCCAGCAGCCAAGTGGGCCCGGCGGGTCAGCCCCAGCATTTT.

This chain connects TRBV4-2 to TRBJ2-3; TRBD2 is a possible D gene (6 bases). Trimming pared 0 bases from V and 6 bases from J, leaving 19 bases between. This CDR3 region has 17 residues. From germline, CDR1 is LGHNA and CDR2 YNFKEQ. The CDR3 spells CASSQDISSGLRDTQYF. CDR3 coding DNA: TGTGCCAGCAGCCAAGATATATCCAGCGGGCTCAGGGATACGCAGTATTTT.

The V call is TRBV7-2, the J call TRBJ1-1, with D unclear. Germline V gives CDR1 SGHTA, CDR2 FQGNSA. This CDR3 is 14 amino acids long. V lost 2 bases, J lost 0 bases, and 7 bases lay in between. CDR3 sequence reads: CASSLTVMNTEAFF. The CDR3, as DNA: TGTGCCAGCAGCTTAACGGTAATGAACACTGAAGCTTTCTTT. The full variable domain, rest sourced from reference TRBV7-2 and TRBJ1-1, is GAGVSQSPSNKVTEKGKDVELRCDPISGHTALYWYRQSLGQGLEFLIYFQGNSAPDKSGLPSDRFSAERTGGSVSTLTIQRTQQEDSAVYLCASSLTVMNTEAFFGQGTRLTVV.

J is TRBJ1-2 and V is TRBV7-2; D is unclear. The CDR3 has 11 amino acids. The V gene lost 9 bases and the J gene lost 8 bases, with 13 bases spanning the gap. From germline, CDR1 is SGHTA and CDR2 FQGNSA. The CDR3 is CASSDTVGYTF. The CDR3 coding sequence is TGTGCCAGTTCCGACACGGTCGGCTACACCTTC.

There are a few counts of this clone. The V call is TRBV4-1, the J call TRBJ2-7; 8 bases match TRBD1. This CDR3 is built from 12 residues. V shed 3 bases, J shed 9 bases, and the junction held 4 bases outside the gene matches. Germline lookup yields CDR1 MGHRA and CDR2 YSYEKL. The CDR3 DNA sequence: TGCGCCAGCAGCCAGTCAGGGGGCGGGCAGTACTTC. Its translation: CASSQSGGGQYF.

The gene calls are TRBV9 and TRBJ2-7, with a possible D match to TRBD1 (6 bases). CDR3 length equals 16 residues. Germline assignment: CDR1 SGDLS and CDR2 YYNGEE. Trimming left V 4 bases short and J 1 base short, with 18 bases between. This chain's CDR3 is CASSPSTGIGSYEQYF. CDR3 in DNA: TGTGCCAGCAGCCCAAGCACAGGGATTGGTTCCTACGAGCAGTACTTC.

The J gene is TRBJ2-7, the V gene TRBV27; no clear D. The CDR3 covers 14 residues. Germline loops: CDR1 MNHEY, CDR2 SMNVEV (reference sequence). Trimming took off 6 bases at V and 4 bases at J, with 16 bases between the two ends. CDR3 sequence reads: CASRSAGSWYEQYF. CDR3 sequence (DNA): TGTGCCAGCAGGTCCGCAGGCAGTTGGTACGAGCAGTACTTC.

This clone was seen more than once but under ten times. This chain uses TRBV5-1 with TRBJ2-1; D unresolved. V shed 0 bases and J shed 4 bases, with 11 bases lying between them. The germline gives CDR1 SGHRS, CDR2 YFSETQ. This CDR3 spans 15 amino acids. The chain's CDR3 is CASSLAQVRYNEQFF. The CDR3 DNA reads TGCGCCAGCAGCTTGGCCCAGGTCCGTTACAATGAGCAGTTCTTC.

The chain links TRBV7-8 to TRBJ1-2; the match to TRBD1 covers 7 bases. J gave up 8 bases and V 5 bases, and 17 bases lay outside the gene matches. The CDR3 totals 16 residues. Germline CDR1 reads SGHVS; CDR2 reads FQNEAQ. The CDR3 nucleotides are TGTGCCAGCAGCAGACAGGGAAATTTTGCGTCGGAAGGCTACACCTTC. It codes for CASSRQGNFASEGYTF.

This chain joins TRBV28 and TRBJ1-2, with D unclear. V lost 2 bases to trimming and J lost 4 bases, with 5 bases between them. Germline V lookup: CDR1 MDHEN, CDR2 SYDVKM. The CDR3 has 12 residues. CDR3 loop: CASSLRAYGYTF. CDR3 DNA: TGTGCCAGCAGTTTAAGAGCCTATGGCTACACCTTC.

V and J are TRBV6-6 and TRBJ1-3, with 10 bases fitting TRBD1. Germline trimming cut 4 bases from V and 2 bases from J; bases unmatched to any gene: 5. The CDR3 covers 16 residues. The germline gives CDR1 MNHNY, CDR2 SVGAGI (reference sequence). The CDR3 nucleotides are TGTGCCAGCAGTTTTCCGGGACAGGGGACTGGAAACACCATATATTTT. Translating it yields CASSFPGQGTGNTIYF.

CDR3 region: CASMTGVVDEQYF. The CDR3 region has the DNA TGTGCCAGCATGACAGGGGTAGTTGACGAGCAGTACTTC. The chain joins TRBV2 to TRBJ2-7; 8 positions agree with TRBD1. There are 13 residues in the CDR3. Trimming removed 7 bases from V and 5 bases from J; junction bases left unmatched: 7. Per germline, CDR1 SNHLY and CDR2 FYNNEI.

The chain combines TRBV29-1 with TRBJ2-1; D is undetermined. The germline V and J ends were trimmed by 4 bases and 2 bases, with 3 bases remaining between them. Germline CDR1 SQVTM, CDR2 ANQGSEA. This CDR3 contains 11 residues. The CDR3 spells CSVVAYNEQFF. Here the CDR3 DNA reads TGCAGCGTTGTCGCCTACAATGAGCAGTTCTTC.

V and J are TRBV28 and TRBJ1-1; 8 bases line up with TRBD1. Germline trimming cut 4 bases from V and 1 base from J; bases unmatched to any gene: 8. CDR3 size: 16 residues. The V gene's germline CDR1 is MDHEN and CDR2 SYDVKM. The CDR3, as DNA: TGTGCCAGCAGTTCGACAGGGGAGGTAAGGAACACTGAAGCTTTCTTT. As protein: CASSSTGEVRNTEAFF.

Note on this clone: Other DNA sequences within the sample encode an identical CDR3. The gene calls are TRBV5-1 and TRBJ2-2, with 8 positions matching TRBD1. The ends lost 6 bases at V and 0 bases at J; junction bases unmatched: 1. Germline V gene data show CDR1 as SGHRS and CDR2 as YFSETQ. This CDR3 region has 14 residues. The CDR3 loop reads CASKGQANTGELFF. The CDR3 nucleotides are TGCGCCAGCAAGGGACAGGCGAACACCGGGGAGCTGTTTTTT.